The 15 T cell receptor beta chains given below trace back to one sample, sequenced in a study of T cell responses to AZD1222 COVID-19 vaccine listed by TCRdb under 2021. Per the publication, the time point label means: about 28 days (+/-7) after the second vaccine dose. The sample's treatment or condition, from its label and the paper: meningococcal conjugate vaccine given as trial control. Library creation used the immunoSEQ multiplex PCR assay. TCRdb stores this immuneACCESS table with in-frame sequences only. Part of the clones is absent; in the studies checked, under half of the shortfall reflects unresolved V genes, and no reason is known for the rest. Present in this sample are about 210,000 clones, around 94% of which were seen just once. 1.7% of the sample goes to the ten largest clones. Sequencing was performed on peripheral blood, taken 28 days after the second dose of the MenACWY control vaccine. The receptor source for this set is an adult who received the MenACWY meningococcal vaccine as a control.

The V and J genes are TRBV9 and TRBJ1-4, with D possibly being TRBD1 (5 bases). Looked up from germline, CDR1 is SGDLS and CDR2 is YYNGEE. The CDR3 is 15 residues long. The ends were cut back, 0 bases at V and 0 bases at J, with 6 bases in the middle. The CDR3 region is CASSVGDPTNEKLFF. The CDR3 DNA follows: TGTGCCAGCAGCGTAGGGGACCCAACTAATGAAAAACTGTTTTTT.

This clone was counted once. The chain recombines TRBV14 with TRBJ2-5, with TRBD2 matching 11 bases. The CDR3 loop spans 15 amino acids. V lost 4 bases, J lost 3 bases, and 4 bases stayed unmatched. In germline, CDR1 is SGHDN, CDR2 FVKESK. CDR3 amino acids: CASSPRLAGKETQYF. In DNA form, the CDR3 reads TGTGCCAGCAGCCCCAGACTAGCGGGAAAAGAGACCCAGTACTTC.

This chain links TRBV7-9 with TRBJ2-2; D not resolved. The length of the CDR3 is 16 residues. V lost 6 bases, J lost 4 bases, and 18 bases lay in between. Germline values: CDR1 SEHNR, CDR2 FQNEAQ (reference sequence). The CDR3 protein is CASSPLTGQSTGELFF. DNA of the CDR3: TGTGCCAGCAGTCCCCTCACGGGCCAGTCCACCGGGGAGCTGTTTTTT.

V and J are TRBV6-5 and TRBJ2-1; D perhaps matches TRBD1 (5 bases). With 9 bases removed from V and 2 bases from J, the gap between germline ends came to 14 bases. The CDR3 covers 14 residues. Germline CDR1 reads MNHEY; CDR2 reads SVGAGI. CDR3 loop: CASSIGAAYNEQFF. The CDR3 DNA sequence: TGTGCCAGTTCTATAGGGGCGGCCTACAATGAGCAGTTCTTC.

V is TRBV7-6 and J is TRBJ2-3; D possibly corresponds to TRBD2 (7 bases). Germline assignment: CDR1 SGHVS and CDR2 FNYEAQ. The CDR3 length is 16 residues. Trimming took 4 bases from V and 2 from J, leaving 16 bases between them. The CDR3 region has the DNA TGTGCCAGCAGCTACCAGGGGAGGGGCCCCACAGATACGCAGTATTTT. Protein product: CASSYQGRGPTDTQYF.

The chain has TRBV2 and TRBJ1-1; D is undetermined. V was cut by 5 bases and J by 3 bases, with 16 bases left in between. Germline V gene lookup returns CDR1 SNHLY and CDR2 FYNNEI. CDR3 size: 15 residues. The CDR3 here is CASSISIGIDTEAFF. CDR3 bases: TGTGCCAGCAGTATCAGTATAGGGATAGACACTGAAGCTTTCTTT.

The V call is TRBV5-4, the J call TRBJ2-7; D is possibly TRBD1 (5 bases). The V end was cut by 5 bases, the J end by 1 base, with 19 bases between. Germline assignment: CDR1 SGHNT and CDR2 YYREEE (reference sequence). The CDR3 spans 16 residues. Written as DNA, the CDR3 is TGTGCCAGCAGTCCTACCGACAGAAGCCGTTCCTACGAGCAGTACTTC. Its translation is CASSPTDRSRSYEQYF. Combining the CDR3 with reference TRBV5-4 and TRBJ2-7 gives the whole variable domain ETGVTQSPTHLIKTRGQQVTLRCSSQSGHNTVSWYQQALGQGPQFIFQYYREEENGRGNFPPRFSGLQFPNYSSELNVNALELDDSALYLCASSPTDRSRSYEQYFGPGTRLTVT.

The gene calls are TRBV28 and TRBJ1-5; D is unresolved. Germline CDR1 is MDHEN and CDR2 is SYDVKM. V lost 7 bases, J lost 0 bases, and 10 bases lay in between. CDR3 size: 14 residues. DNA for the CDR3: TGTGCCAGCACCAGAACTGTTAGCAATCAGCCCCAGCATTTT. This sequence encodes CASTRTVSNQPQHF.

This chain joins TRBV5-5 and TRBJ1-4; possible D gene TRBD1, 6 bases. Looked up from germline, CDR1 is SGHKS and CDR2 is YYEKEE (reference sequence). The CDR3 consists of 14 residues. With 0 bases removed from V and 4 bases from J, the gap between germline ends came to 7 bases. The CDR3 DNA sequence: TGTGCCAGCAGCTTGGGGACAGTTAATGAAAAACTGTTTTTT. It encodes CASSLGTVNEKLFF.

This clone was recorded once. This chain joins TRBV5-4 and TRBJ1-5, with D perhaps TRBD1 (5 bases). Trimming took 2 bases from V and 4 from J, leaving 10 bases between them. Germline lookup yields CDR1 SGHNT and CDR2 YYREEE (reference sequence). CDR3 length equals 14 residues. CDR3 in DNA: TGTGCCAGCAGCTTCCAGGGAGGGAATCAGCCCCAGCATTTT. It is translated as CASSFQGGNQPQHF.

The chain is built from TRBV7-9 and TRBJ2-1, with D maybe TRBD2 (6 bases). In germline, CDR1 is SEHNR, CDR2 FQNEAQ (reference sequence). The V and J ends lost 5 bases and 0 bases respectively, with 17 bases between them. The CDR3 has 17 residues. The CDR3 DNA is TGTGCCAGCAGCCAACTGGGAGGACTGCGCTCCTACAATGAGCAGTTCTTC. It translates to CASSQLGGLRSYNEQFF. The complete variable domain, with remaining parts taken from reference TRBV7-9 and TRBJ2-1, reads DTGVSQNPRHKITKRGQNVTFRCDPISEHNRLYWYRQTLGQGPEFLTYFQNEAQLEKSRLLSDRFSAERPKGSFSTLEIQRTEQGDSAMYLCASSQLGGLRSYNEQFFGPGTRLTVL.

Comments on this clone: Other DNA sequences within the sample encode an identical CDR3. CDR3 DNA sequence: TGTGCCAGCAGTTACTCCAGGAACACTGAAGCTTTCTTT. Its protein is CASSYSRNTEAFF. J is TRBJ1-1 and V is TRBV6-5; D is unclear. The V gene lost 0 bases and the J gene lost 1 base, with 3 bases spanning the gap. The CDR3 is 13 residues long. Germline V gene lookup returns CDR1 MNHEY and CDR2 SVGAGI.

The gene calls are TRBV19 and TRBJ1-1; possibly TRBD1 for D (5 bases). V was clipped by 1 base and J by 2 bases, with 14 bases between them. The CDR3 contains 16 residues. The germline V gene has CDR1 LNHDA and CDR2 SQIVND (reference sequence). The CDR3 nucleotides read TGTGCCAGTAGTATAGTCGCTCGGGGGGTAAACACTGAAGCTTTCTTT. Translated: CASSIVARGVNTEAFF.

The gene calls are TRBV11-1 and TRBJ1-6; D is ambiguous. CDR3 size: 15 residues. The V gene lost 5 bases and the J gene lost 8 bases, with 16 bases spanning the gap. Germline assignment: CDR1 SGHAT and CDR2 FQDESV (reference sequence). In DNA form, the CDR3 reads TGTGCCAGCAGCGGCGCCCTAGCTGGTGATTCACCCCTCCACTTT. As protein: CASSGALAGDSPLHF.

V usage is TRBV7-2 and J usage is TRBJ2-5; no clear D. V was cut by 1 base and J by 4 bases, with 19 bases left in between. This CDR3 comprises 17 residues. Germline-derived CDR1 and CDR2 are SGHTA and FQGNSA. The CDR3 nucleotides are TGTGCCAGCAGCTTAGGCGTCGGCAGCGTGAGGTTAGAGACCCAGTACTTC. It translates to CASSLGVGSVRLETQYF.